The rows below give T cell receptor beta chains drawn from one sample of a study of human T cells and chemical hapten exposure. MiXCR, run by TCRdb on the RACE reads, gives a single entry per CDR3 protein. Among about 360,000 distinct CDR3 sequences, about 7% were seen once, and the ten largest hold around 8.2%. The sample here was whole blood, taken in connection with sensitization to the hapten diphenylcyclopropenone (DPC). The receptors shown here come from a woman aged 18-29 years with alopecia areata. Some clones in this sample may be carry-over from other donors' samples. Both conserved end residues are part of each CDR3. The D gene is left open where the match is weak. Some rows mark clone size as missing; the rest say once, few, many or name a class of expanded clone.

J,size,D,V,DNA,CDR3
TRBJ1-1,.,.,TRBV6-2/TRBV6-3,TGTGCCAGCAGTTCCAGCGGGAGGGACACTGAAGCTTTCTTT,CASSSSGRDTEAFF
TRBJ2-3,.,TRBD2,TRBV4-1,TGCGCCAGCAGCCGCGGGACTAGCGGGGTTAGCACAGATACGCAGTATTTT,CASSRGTSGVSTDTQYF
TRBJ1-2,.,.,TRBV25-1,TGTGCCAGCAGAGACACTAACTATGGCTACACCTTC,CASRDTNYGYTF
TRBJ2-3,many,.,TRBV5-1,TGCGCCAGCAGCCCAGGGACTCCCACAGATACGCAGTATTTT,CASSPGTPTDTQYF
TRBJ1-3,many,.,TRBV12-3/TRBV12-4,TGTGCCAGCAGTTCGCTGCTCCTTAGGGGGTTAGCTGGAAACACCATATATTTT,CASSSLLLRGLAGNTIYF
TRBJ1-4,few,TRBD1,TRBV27,TGTGCCAGCAGTTCCAAGGGACAGTATAATGAAAAACTGTTTTTT,CASSSKGQYNEKLFF
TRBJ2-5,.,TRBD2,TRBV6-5,TGTGCCACCCTAGCGGGGGGTAGGGAGACCCAGTACTTC,CATLAGGRETQYF
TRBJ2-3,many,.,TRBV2,TGTGCCAGCAGTGAAGAACAGGGTAGCACAGATACGCAGTATTTT,CASSEEQGSTDTQYF
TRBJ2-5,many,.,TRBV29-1,TGCAGCGTTGGGGCGGAGACTCGGGAGACCCAGTACTTC,CSVGAETRETQYF
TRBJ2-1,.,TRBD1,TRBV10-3,TGTGCCATCAGGGGACAGGGCAACAACAATGAGCAGTTCTTC,CAIRGQGNNNEQFF
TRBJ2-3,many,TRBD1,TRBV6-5,TGTGCCAGCAGGAGGGACAGGGGAGATACGCAGTATTTT,CASRRDRGDTQYF
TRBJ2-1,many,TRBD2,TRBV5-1,TGCGCCAGCAGCCTGACGTTTCTAGCGGGGGGGCCCCAGTTCTTC,CASSLTFLAGGPQFF
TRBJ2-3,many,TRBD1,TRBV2,TGTGCCAGCAATGACAGGGTATCGACAGATACGCAGTATTTT,CASNDRVSTDTQYF
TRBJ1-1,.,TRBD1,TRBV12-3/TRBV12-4,TGTGCCAGCAGGGACAGGGCCACTGAAGCTTTCTTT,CASRDRATEAFF
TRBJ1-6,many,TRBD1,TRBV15,TGTGCCACCAGCAGCCTAGAGGATGGCGAGGGGGCATCACCCCTCCACTTT,CATSSLEDGEGASPLHF
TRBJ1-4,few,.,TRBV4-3,TGCGCCAGCAGCCAAGATTTGCGGCGATCTACAACTAATGAAAAACTGTTTTTT,CASSQDLRRSTTNEKLFF
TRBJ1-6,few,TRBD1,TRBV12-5,TGTGCTAGTGGTTTACCATATCCGGGACAGGGGCTTGGAAATTCACCCCTCCACTTT,CASGLPYPGQGLGNSPLHF
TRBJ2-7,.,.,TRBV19,TGTGTCAGTAGTATCAATGTCGGCCTAGCGAGACACGAGCAGTACTTC,CVSSINVGLARHEQYF
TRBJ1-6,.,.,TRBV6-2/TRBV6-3,TGTGCCAGCAGTTATCGACTAAATTCACCCCTCCACTTT,CASSYRLNSPLHF
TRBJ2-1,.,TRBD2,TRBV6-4,TGTGCCAGCAGCCCAAACTGGGGGGGTAATGAGCAGTTCTTC,CASSPNWGGNEQFF
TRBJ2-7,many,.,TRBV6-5,TGTGCCAGCAGTTACTCCAGGGACTCCTACGAGCAGTACTTC,CASSYSRDSYEQYF
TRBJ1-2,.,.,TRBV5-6,TGTGCCAGCACGCAGGGCGTCTATGGCTACACCTTC,CASTQGVYGYTF
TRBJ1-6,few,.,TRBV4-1,TGCGCCAGCCTTCCAGGGTGGGATAACTCACCCCTCCACTTT,CASLPGWDNSPLHF
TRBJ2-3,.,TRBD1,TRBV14,TGTGCCAGCAGCCGAGACAGGGGTGCAGATACGCAGTATTTT,CASSRDRGADTQYF
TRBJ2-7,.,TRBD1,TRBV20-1,TGCAGTGCTAGAGAGTATTTGGGGACAGGGGGCATCGACGAGCAGTACTTC,CSAREYLGTGGIDEQYF
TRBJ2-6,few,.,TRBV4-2,TGTGCCAGCAGCGTCCAGGGGAGAGGCTCTGGGGCCAACGTCCTGACTTTC,CASSVQGRGSGANVLTF
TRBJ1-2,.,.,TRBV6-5,TGTGCCAGCAATACGCACTCCGGGTCCAACTATGGCTACACCTTC,CASNTHSGSNYGYTF
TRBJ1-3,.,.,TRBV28,TGTGCCAGCAGTTTAATCGGGGCCCAGGGAATCGGAAACACCATATATTTT,CASSLIGAQGIGNTIYF
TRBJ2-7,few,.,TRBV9,TGTGCCAGCAGCGCGCGACAGGTGTGGGGATACGAGCAGTACTTC,CASSARQVWGYEQYF
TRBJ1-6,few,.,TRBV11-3,TGTGCCAGCAGCTTATCAGTGAATTCACCCCTCCACTTT,CASSLSVNSPLHF
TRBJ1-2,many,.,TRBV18,TGTGCCAGCTCACCACCGTCGGGCCAAGGAACAGCTAACTATGGCTACACCTTC,CASSPPSGQGTANYGYTF
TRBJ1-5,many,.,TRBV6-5,TGTGCCAGCAGTTACGGCAGGGATAACAATCAGCCCCAGCATTTT,CASSYGRDNNQPQHF
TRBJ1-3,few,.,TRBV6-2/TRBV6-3,TGTGCCAGCAGTGCGGGACAAGGAAACACCATATATTTT,CASSAGQGNTIYF
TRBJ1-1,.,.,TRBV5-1,TGCGCCAGCAGCTTTGGGGAGAACACTGAAGCTTTCTTT,CASSFGENTEAFF
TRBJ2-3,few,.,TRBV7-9,TGTGCCAGCATCCTACCACTGTCAGTTTCAGATACGCAGTATTTT,CASILPLSVSDTQYF
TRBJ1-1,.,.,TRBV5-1,TGCGCCAGCAGCCCCGCCGGTCAATTGGGCACTGAAGCTTTCTTT,CASSPAGQLGTEAFF
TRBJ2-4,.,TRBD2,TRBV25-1,TGTGCCAGCGGACCGACTAGCGCCGCTCAGTACTTC,CASGPTSAAQYF
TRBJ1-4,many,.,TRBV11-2,TGTGCCAGCAGCTTAGTTGGAAATCCTAATGAAAAACTGTTTTTT,CASSLVGNPNEKLFF
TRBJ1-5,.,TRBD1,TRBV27,TGTGCCAGCATACAGGGGACAGGGGGCATTCAGCCCCAGCATTTT,CASIQGTGGIQPQHF
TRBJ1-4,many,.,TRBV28,TGTGCCAGCAAGTCCTTTAGGGCGAATGAAAAACTGTTTTTT,CASKSFRANEKLFF
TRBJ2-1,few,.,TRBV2,TGTGCCAGCGTACTAAAGCGCGATAGCAATGAGCAGTTCTTC,CASVLKRDSNEQFF